The present T cell receptor (beta chain) was sequenced within a study of shared clonotypes between healthy human individuals. Produced via immunoSEQ multiplex PCR; TCRdb's table is partial and in-frame only. The repertoire consists of hundreds of thousands of clones, with 74% occurring once and the leading ten covering approximately 1.7%. A remark on this clone: Its cognate antigen is unknown. A read error may explain this, as a much larger clone is one base away.

CDR1 and CDR2 from the germline V gene are SGHDN and FVKESK. This CDR3 region has 12 residues. V gave up 4 bases and J gave up 1 base, with 2 bases separating them. Study-wide points: Sample collection involved blood only; tissue repertoires are likely different. Naive subsets tended to show greater estimated richness than memory subsets. Incomplete sequencing of sorted subsets was indicated by rarefaction despite large depth.

The sequenced sample consisted of memory CD4+ T cells sorted from blood. Subset given: CD45RA-negative fraction. The clonotype was recovered from a woman in her twenties or thirties in good health. The chain couples TRBV14 to TRBJ1-3; D remains unclear. The CDR3 loop reads CASSPSGNTIYF. As DNA, the CDR3 is TGTGCCAGCAGCCCGTCTGGAAACACCATATATTTT. Supplemented by reference TRBV14 and TRBJ1-3, the full variable domain reads EAGVTQFPSHSVIEKGQTVTLRCDPISGHDNLYWYRRVMGKEIKFLLHFVKESKQDESGMPNNRFLAERTGGTYSTLKVQPAELEDSGVYFCASSPSGNTIYFGEGSWLTVV.